This section outlines one T cell receptor beta chain sequence together with its context. Profiling relied on immunoSEQ multiplex PCR, and the TCRdb table lists in-frame clones only, not all of them. The sample gives 2 million to 2.5 million clones, under 95% of which show up once; roughly 0.34% is in the top ten. This entry belongs to a study of shared clonotypes between healthy human individuals. Study context: Donors consisted of two women and three men between 18 and 49. Three plates were used per donor for CD4 naive, three for CD4 memory, two for CD8 naive and one for CD8 memory.

The ends were cut back, 2 bases at V and 6 bases at J, with 8 bases in the middle. Germline-derived CDR1 and CDR2 are SGHNT and YYREEE (reference sequence). This CDR3 has 13 amino acids. Sequencing was done on a sample of naive CD4+ T cells from PBMCs. This sample's subset: CD45RA+ positively selected. The receptor was isolated from a man aged 18 to 35 in good health. Some clones in this sample may be carry-over from other donors' samples. The V call is TRBV5-4, the J call TRBJ2-2; tentatively, D is TRBD1 (6 bases). The CDR3 region is CASSLQGPGELFF. As DNA, the CDR3 is TGTGCCAGCAGCTTACAGGGCCCCGGGGAGCTGTTTTTT.